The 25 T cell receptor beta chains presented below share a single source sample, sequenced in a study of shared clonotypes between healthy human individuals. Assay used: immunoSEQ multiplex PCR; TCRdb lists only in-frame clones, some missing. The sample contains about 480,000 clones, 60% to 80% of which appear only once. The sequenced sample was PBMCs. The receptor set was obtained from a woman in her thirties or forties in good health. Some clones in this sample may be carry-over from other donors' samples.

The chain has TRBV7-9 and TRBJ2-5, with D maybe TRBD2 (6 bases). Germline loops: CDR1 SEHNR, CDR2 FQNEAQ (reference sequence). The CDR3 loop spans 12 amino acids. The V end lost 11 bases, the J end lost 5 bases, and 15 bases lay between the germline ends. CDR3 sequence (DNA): TGTGCCGCCCCGGGAGTAGGGGAGACCCAGTACTTC. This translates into CAAPGVGETQYF. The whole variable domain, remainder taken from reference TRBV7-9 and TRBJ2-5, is DTGVSQNPRHKITKRGQNVTFRCDPISEHNRLYWYRQTLGQGPEFLTYFQNEAQLEKSRLLSDRFSAERPKGSFSTLEIQRTEQGDSAMYLCAAPGVGETQYFGPGTRLLVL.

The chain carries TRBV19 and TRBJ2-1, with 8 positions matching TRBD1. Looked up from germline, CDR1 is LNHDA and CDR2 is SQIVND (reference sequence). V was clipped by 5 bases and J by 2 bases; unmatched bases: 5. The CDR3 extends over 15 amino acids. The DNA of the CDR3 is TGTGCCAGTAGTCCTCGACAGGGGACCTACAATGAGCAGTTCTTC. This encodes CASSPRQGTYNEQFF. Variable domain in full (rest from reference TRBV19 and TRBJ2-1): DGGITQSPKYLFRKEGQNVTLSCEQNLNHDAMYWYRQDPGQGLRLIYYSQIVNDFQKGDIAEGYSVSREKKESFPLTVTSAQKNPTAFYLCASSPRQGTYNEQFFGPGTRLTVL.

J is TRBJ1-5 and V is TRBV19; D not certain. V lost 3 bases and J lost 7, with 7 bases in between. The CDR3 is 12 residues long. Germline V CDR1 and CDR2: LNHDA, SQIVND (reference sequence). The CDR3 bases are TGTGCCAGTAGTATTGGACGCCAGCCCCAGCATTTT. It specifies CASSIGRQPQHF.

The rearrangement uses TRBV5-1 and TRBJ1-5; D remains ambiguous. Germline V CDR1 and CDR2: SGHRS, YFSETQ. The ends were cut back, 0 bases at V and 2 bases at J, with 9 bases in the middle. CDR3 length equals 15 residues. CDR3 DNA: TGCGCCAGCAGCTTGGGGCCCCGGGGCAATCAGCCCCAGCATTTT. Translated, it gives CASSLGPRGNQPQHF. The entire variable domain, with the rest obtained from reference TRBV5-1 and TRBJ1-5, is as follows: KAGVTQTPRYLIKTRGQQVTLSCSPISGHRSVSWYQQTPGQGLQFLFEYFSETQRNKGNFPGRFSGRQFSNSRSEMNVSTLELGDSALYLCASSLGPRGNQPQHFGDGTRLSIL.

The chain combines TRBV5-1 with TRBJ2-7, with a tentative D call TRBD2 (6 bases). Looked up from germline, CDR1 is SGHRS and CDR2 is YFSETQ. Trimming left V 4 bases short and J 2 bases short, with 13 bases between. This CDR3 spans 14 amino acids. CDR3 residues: CASSQFAGPYEQYF. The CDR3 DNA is TGCGCCAGCAGCCAATTTGCGGGGCCCTACGAGCAGTACTTC.

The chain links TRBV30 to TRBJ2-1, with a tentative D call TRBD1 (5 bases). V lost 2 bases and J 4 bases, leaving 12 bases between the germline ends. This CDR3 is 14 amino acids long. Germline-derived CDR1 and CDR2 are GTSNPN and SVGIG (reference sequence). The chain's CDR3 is CAWSRVGRYNEQFF. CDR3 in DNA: TGTGCCTGGAGTAGGGTGGGGCGTTACAATGAGCAGTTCTTC.

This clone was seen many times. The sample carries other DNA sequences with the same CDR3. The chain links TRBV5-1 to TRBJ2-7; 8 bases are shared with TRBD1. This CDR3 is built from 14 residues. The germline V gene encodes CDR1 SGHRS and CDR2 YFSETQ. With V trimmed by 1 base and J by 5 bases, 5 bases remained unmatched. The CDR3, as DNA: TGCGCCAGCAGCTTGACAGGGGGGCTGGACGAGCAGTACTTC. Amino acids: CASSLTGGLDEQYF.

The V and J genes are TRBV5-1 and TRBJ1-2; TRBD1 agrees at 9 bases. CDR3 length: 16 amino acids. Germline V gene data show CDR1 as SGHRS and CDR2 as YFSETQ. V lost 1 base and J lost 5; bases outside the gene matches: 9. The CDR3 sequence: CASSLNSDRGGYGYTF. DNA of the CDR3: TGCGCCAGCAGCTTGAACTCGGACAGGGGAGGGTATGGCTACACCTTC.

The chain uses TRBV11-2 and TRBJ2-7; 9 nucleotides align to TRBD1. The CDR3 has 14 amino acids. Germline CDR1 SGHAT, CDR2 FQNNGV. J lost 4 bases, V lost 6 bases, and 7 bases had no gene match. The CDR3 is CASRNRDRDYEQYF. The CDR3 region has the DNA TGTGCCAGCAGGAACCGGGACAGGGATTACGAGCAGTACTTC. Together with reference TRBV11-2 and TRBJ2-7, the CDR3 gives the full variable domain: EAGVAQSPRYKIIEKRQSVAFWCNPISGHATLYWYQQILGQGPKLLIQFQNNGVVDDSQLPKDRFSAERLKGVDSTLKIQPAKLEDSAVYLCASRNRDRDYEQYFGPGTRLTVT.

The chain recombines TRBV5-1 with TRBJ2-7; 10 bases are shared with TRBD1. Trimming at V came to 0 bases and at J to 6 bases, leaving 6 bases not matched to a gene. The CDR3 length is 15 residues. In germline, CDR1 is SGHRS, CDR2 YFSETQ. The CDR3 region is CASSLGQGASREQYF. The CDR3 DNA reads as TGCGCCAGCAGCTTGGGACAGGGGGCGTCTCGCGAGCAGTACTTC.

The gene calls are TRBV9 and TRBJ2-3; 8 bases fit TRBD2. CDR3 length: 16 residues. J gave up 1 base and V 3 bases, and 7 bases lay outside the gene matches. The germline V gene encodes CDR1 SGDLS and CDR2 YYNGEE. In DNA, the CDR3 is TGTGCCAGCAGCGGTGTTAGCGGGAAGGGCACAGATACGCAGTATTTT. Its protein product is CASSGVSGKGTDTQYF.

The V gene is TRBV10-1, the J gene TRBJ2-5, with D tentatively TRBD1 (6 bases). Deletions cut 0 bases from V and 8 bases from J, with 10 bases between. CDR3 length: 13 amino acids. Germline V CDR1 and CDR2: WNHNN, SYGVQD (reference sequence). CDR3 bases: TGCGCCAGCAGTGAGTCGGGACAAACCACCCAGTACTTC. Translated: CASSESGQTTQYF.

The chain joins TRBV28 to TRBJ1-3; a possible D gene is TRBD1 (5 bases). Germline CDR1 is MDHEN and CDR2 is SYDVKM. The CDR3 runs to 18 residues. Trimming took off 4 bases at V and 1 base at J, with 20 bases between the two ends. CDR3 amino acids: CASSYFTLREGSGNTIYF. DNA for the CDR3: TGTGCCAGCAGTTATTTCACCCTTCGGGAGGGGTCTGGAAACACCATATATTTT. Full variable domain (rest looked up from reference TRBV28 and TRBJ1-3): DVKVTQSSRYLVKRTGEKVFLECVQDMDHENMFWYRQDPGLGLRLIYFSYDVKMKEKGDIPEGYSVSREKKERFSLILESASTNQTSMYLCASSYFTLREGSGNTIYFGEGSWLTVV.

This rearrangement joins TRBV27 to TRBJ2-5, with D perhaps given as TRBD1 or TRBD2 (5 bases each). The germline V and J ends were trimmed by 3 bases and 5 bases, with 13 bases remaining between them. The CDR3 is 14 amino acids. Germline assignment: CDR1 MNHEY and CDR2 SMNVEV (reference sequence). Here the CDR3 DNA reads TGTGCCAGCAGTTTTGGGACCCAAAGGGAGACCCAGTACTTC. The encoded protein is CASSFGTQRETQYF.

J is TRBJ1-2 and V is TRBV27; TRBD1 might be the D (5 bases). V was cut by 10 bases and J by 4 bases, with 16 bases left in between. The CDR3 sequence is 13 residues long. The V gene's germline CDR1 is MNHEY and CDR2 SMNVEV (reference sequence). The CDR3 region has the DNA TGTGCCACCCGAAGGGGCGGCGTCTATGGCTACACCTTC. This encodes CATRRGGVYGYTF.

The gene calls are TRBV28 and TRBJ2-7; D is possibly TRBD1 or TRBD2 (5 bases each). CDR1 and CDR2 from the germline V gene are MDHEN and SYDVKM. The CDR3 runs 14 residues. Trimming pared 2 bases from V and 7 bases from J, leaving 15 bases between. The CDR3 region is CASSLGPGPVEQYF. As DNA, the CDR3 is TGTGCCAGCAGTTTAGGTCCGGGACCCGTTGAGCAGTACTTC.

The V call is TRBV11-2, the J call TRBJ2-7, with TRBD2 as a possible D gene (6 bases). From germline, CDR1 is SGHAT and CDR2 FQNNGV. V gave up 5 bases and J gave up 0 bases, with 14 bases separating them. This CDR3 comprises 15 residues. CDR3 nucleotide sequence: TGTGCCAGCAGCCTAGGGGTAGCGGCCTCCTACGAGCAGTACTTC. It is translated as CASSLGVAASYEQYF.

The CDR3 region is CASSYPGQGFTDTQYF. The CDR3 DNA reads as TGTGCCAGCAGTTACCCGGGACAGGGGTTTACAGATACGCAGTATTTT. V gene TRBV6-6 combines with J gene TRBJ2-3; 10 nucleotides agree with TRBD1. The CDR3 is 16 amino acids. V lost 2 bases, J lost 3 bases, and 5 bases stayed unmatched. Germline CDR1 MNHNY, CDR2 SVGAGI (reference sequence).

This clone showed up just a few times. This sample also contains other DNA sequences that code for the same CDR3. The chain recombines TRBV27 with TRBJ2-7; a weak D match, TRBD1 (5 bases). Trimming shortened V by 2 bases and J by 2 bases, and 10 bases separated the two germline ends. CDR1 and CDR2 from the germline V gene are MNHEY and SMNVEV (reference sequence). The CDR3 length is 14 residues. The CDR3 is CASSLGAGPYEQYF. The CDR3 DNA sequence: TGTGCCAGCAGTTTAGGGGCAGGGCCCTACGAGCAGTACTTC.

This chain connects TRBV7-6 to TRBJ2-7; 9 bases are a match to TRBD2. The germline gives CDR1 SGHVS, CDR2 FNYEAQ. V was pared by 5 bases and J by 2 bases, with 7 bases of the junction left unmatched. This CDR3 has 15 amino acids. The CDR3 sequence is CASSLEVAGAYEQYF. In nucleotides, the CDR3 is TGTGCCAGCAGCCTAGAGGTAGCGGGGGCCTACGAGCAGTACTTC.

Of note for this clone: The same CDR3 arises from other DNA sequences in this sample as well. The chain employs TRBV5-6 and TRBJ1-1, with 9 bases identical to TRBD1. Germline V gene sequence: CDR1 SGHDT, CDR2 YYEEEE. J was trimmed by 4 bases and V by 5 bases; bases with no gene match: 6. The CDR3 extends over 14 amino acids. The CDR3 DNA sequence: TGTGCCAGCAGTGCGGGACAGGGAACCACTGAAGCTTTCTTT. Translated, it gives CASSAGQGTTEAFF.

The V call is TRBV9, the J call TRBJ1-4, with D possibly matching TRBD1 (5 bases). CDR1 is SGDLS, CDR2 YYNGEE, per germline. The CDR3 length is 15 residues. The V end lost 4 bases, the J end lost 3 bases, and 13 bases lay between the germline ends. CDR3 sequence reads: CASSPPGGANEKLFF. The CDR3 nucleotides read TGTGCCAGCAGCCCCCCGGGAGGGGCTAATGAAAAACTGTTTTTT.

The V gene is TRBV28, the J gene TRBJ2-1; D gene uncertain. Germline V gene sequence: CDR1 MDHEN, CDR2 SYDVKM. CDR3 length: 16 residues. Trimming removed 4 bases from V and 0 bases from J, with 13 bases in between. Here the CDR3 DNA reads TGTGCCAGCAGTTCCCTTACGGCGGCCTCCTACAATGAGCAGTTCTTC. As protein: CASSSLTAASYNEQFF.

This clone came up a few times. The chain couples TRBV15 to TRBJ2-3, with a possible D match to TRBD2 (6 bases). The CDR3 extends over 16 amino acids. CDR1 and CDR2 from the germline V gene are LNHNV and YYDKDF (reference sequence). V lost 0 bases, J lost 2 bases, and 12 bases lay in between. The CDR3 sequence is CATSRDITSFTDTQYF. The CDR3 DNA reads TGTGCCACCAGCAGAGATATCACTAGCTTCACAGATACGCAGTATTTT.

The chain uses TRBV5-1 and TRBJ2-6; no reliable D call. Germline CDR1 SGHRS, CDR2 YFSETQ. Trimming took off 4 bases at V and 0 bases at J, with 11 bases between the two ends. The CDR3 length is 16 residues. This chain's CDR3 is CASSHGLASGANVLTF. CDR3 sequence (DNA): TGCGCCAGCAGCCATGGTCTGGCCTCTGGGGCCAACGTCCTGACTTTC.